The rows below give T cell receptor beta chains drawn from one sample of a study of T cell clonotyping in hematopoietic cell transplantation. Assay used: immunoSEQ multiplex PCR; TCRdb lists only in-frame clones, some missing. The sample gives approximately 70,000 clones, 94% of which show up once; 1.5% to 2% is in the top ten. Material for sequencing was peripheral blood mononuclear cells. The receptor source for this set is a man aged 45 to 65 in good health. Some clones in this sample may be carry-over from other donors' samples. Both conserved end residues are part of each CDR3. The D gene is left open where the match is weak. Clone size is shown for a subset of rows, as once, few, many or a class of expanded clone.

-	14	-	TRBV7-8	TRBJ1-2	TGTGCCAGCACCCCGGGTCGAGCAGACTATGGCTACACCTTC	CASTPGRADYGYTF
-	11	-	TRBV2	TRBJ2-5	TGTGCCAGCAGTGATGGTCTACTTGCCCACTTC	CASSDGLLAHF
-	15	-	TRBV19	TRBJ1-1	TGTGCCAGTAGGCAGTCAGGGTCTGGGTTTACTGAAGCTTTCTTT	CASRQSGSGFTEAFF
-	13	-	TRBV5-1	TRBJ2-1	TGCGCCAGCAGGGCCGGGACCATCAATGAGCAGTTCTTC	CASRAGTINEQFF
-	15	-	TRBV9	TRBJ1-1	TGTGCCAGCAGCCCGCGGACAGTTCAAGGGACTGAAGCTTTCTTT	CASSPRTVQGTEAFF
-	13	-	TRBV5-5	TRBJ1-2	TGTGCCAGCAGCTTGTGGGTTAACTATGGCTACACCTTC	CASSLWVNYGYTF
-	16	TRBD2	TRBV9	TRBJ2-1	TGTGCCAGCAGCGTATCTAGCGGGAGTTCCTACAATGAGCAGTTCTTC	CASSVSSGSSYNEQFF
-	16	-	TRBV5-1	TRBJ2-3	TGCGCCAGCAGCCTGGACCCCGTTGACAGCACAGATACGCAGTATTTT	CASSLDPVDSTDTQYF
once	13	-	TRBV6-1	TRBJ2-5	TGTGCCAGCAGCGGGCTGGGGACCCCGACCCAGTACTTC	CASSGLGTPTQYF
medium-sized	13	-	TRBV19	TRBJ1-1	TGTGCCAGTAGCACCACACCGAACACTGAAGCTTTCTTT	CASSTTPNTEAFF
-	13	-	TRBV19	TRBJ1-2	TGTGCCAGTACGCCGGGGCTGGACTATGGCTACACCTTC	CASTPGLDYGYTF
-	13	-	TRBV6-5	TRBJ2-2	TGTGCCAGCAGTTACATGTCTTTTGGGGAGCTGTTTTTT	CASSYMSFGELFF
-	15	TRBD2	TRBV6-4	TRBJ2-2	TGTGCCAGCAGTGACGTGGCTAGCGGGAGTCGGGAGCTGTTTTTT	CASSDVASGSRELFF
-	11	-	TRBV19	TRBJ2-1	TGTGCCAGTAGTATAGACAGGGAGCAGTTCTTC	CASSIDREQFF
-	13	-	TRBV6-5	TRBJ1-2	TGTGCCAGCAGCCAGCTCAGGGGCGATGGCTACACCTTC	CASSQLRGDGYTF
-	15	-	TRBV7-8	TRBJ2-3	TGTGCCAGCAGCGGCCGGGACTCGTACACAGATACGCAGTATTTT	CASSGRDSYTDTQYF
once	13	TRBD1	TRBV6-5	TRBJ1-2	TGTGCCAGCAGTCGGGACAGAGACTATGGCTACACCTTC	CASSRDRDYGYTF
-	15	-	TRBV30	TRBJ2-1	TGTGCCTGCCGTCTCCCCGGGAGCTCCTACAATGAGCAGTTCTTC	CACRLPGSSYNEQFF
-	16	-	TRBV5-1	TRBJ2-1	TGCGCCAGCAGCTTGGCACCCGGGAGCTCCTACAATGAGCAGTTCTTC	CASSLAPGSSYNEQFF
-	15	TRBD2	TRBV6-5	TRBJ2-7	TGTGCCAGCAGTTACGGTAGCGGGGGGGCTTACGAGCAGTACTTC	CASSYGSGGAYEQYF
-	13	-	TRBV14	TRBJ2-7	TGTGCCAGCAGCCAAAGACCGTCTCTCGAGCAGTACTTC	CASSQRPSLEQYF
-	17	TRBD1	TRBV14	TRBJ1-1	TGTGCCAGCAGCCTCTACGGGACAGGGGTTTTGAACACTGAAGCTTTCTTT	CASSLYGTGVLNTEAFF
-	17	TRBD1	TRBV19	TRBJ1-5	TGTGCCTCCACCCGCCAGGGGGCCGGATTTAGCAATCAGCCCCAGCATTTT	CASTRQGAGFSNQPQHF
-	14	-	TRBV2	TRBJ2-2	TGTGCCAGCAGTCGAGGACGAGGGACCGGGGAGCTGTTTTTT	CASSRGRGTGELFF
-	17	TRBD2	TRBV11-2	TRBJ2-1	TGTGCCAGCAGCTTAGAGGGCCTAGCGGCTTCCTACAATGAGCAGTTCTTC	CASSLEGLAASYNEQFF
-	16	TRBD1	TRBV7-6	TRBJ2-2	TGTGCCAGCAGCTCCACGACAGGGTCGTACACCGGGGAGCTGTTTTTT	CASSSTTGSYTGELFF
-	15	TRBD1	TRBV28	TRBJ1-1	TGTGCCAGCACGAACAGGGACAGGGGGAACACTGAAGCTTTCTTT	CASTNRDRGNTEAFF
-	17	TRBD2	TRBV4-2	TRBJ2-1	TGTGCCAGCAGCCAAGCCCCAGGGACTAGCGTTTCAAATGAGCAGTTCTTC	CASSQAPGTSVSNEQFF
-	12	-	TRBV7-3	TRBJ2-4	TGTGCCAGCAGTGCAAGTGTTGGCATTCAGTACTTC	CASSASVGIQYF
-	12	-	TRBV6-5	TRBJ1-3	TGTGCCAGCAGTACCAGAGCCGGCACCATATATTTT	CASSTRAGTIYF
once	15	-	TRBV6-1	TRBJ2-7	TGTGCCAGCAGGATTGGATCGGGTCTGGCACCCGAGCAGTACTTC	CASRIGSGLAPEQYF
-	15	-	TRBV7-2	TRBJ2-7	TGTGCCAGCAGCCCCACTAGCACGGTCGTCAACGAGCAGTACTTC	CASSPTSTVVNEQYF
-	15	-	TRBV7-3	TRBJ2-2	TGTGCCAGCAGCCCCCGGGGCCAAGAGACCGGGGAGCTGTTTTTT	CASSPRGQETGELFF
-	13	TRBD2	TRBV6-4	TRBJ2-3	TGTGCCAGCGGACTAGCGGGGGGAGATACGCAGTATTTT	CASGLAGGDTQYF
-	16	TRBD1	TRBV4-2	TRBJ1-6	TGTGCCAGCAGCCAAGAGGGACAGGCCAGGGGTTCACCCCTCCACTTT	CASSQEGQARGSPLHF
-	15	-	TRBV19	TRBJ1-4	TGTGCCAGTAGTCCGGAGGAAGCAACTAATGAAAAACTGTTTTTT	CASSPEEATNEKLFF
-	16	TRBD2	TRBV7-2	TRBJ2-7	TGTGCCAGCAGCCTATGGACTAGCGGGAGTCTGTACGAGCAGTACTTC	CASSLWTSGSLYEQYF
-	16	-	TRBV5-4	TRBJ1-2	TGTGCCAGCAGCTTGGGTCAACGGTCGGGAAACTATGGCTACACCTTC	CASSLGQRSGNYGYTF
-	13	-	TRBV11-2	TRBJ2-5	TGTGCCAGCAGCTTGGGATACCAAGAGACCCAGTACTTC	CASSLGYQETQYF
-	14	TRBD1	TRBV6-4	TRBJ1-1	TGTGCCAGCAGTGCCGGACAGGGGTTTTCTGAAGCTTTCTTT	CASSAGQGFSEAFF
once	15	TRBD1	TRBV2	TRBJ1-2	TGTGCCAGCAGAGTAACCGGGACAGGTTTTTATGGCTACACCTTC	CASRVTGTGFYGYTF
-	15	TRBD2	TRBV6-5	TRBJ2-1	TGTGCCAGCAGTCCGGGACTAGCGGACTACAATGAGCAGTTCTTC	CASSPGLADYNEQFF
-	15	TRBD2	TRBV6-1	TRBJ2-5	TGTGCCAGCAGGCTCAGCGGGACGTCCCAAGAGACCCAGTACTTC	CASRLSGTSQETQYF
-	15	-	TRBV6-5	TRBJ1-2	TGTGCCAGCAGTTACTCGAAGGGGACCGTAGATGGCTACACCTTC	CASSYSKGTVDGYTF
-	14	TRBD2	TRBV19	TRBJ2-5	TGTGCCAGTAGCCCCGGGGGGGCCGGTGAGACCCAGTACTTC	CASSPGGAGETQYF
-	13	-	TRBV7-2	TRBJ1-5	TGTGCCAGCAGCTCAGGGGACAATCAGCCCCAGCATTTT	CASSSGDNQPQHF